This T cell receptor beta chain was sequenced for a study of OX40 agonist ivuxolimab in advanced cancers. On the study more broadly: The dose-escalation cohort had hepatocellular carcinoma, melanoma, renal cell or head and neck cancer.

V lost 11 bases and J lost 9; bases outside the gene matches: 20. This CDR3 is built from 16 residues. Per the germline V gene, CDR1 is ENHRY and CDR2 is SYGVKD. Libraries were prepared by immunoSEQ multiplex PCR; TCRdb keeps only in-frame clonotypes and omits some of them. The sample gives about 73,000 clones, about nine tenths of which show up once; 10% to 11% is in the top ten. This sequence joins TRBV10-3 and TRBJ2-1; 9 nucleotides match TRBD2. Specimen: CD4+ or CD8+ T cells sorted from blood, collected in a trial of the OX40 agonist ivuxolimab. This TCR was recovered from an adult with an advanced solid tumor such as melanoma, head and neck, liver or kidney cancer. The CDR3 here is CALADFSSGGPGEQFF. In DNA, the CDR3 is TGTGCCTTGGCGGACTTTAGTAGCGGGGGCCCTGGTGAGCAGTTCTTC.